The 24 T cell receptor beta chains below were found in one sample sequenced in a study of OX40 agonist ivuxolimab in advanced cancers. Generated by immunoSEQ multiplex PCR, the TCRdb table keeps only in-frame clones and is missing some. This sample has approximately 30,000 clones, with more than 75% found just once. Sequences were derived from CD4+ or CD8+ T cells sorted from blood, sampled in a trial of the OX40 agonist ivuxolimab. These receptors originate from an adult with an advanced solid tumor such as melanoma, head and neck, liver or kidney cancer.

The CDR3 DNA sequence: TGTGCCAGCAGTGAAGGGGGAGGAGGGGCTAGCACAGATACGCAGTATTTT. This encodes CASSEGGGGASTDTQYF. The chain recombines TRBV6-4 with TRBJ2-3, with D possibly called TRBD1 or TRBD2 (6 bases each). The V and J ends lost 3 bases and 0 bases respectively, with 16 bases between them. Germline V gene data show CDR1 as MRHNA and CDR2 as SNTAGT. This CDR3 spans 17 amino acids.

This chain uses TRBV5-4 with TRBJ2-7; D uncertain. Per the germline V gene, CDR1 is SGHNT and CDR2 is YYREEE (reference sequence). There are 13 residues in the CDR3. Trimming removed 7 bases at V and 1 base at J, with 12 bases between. CDR3 sequence (DNA): TGTGCCAGCTCGCCGCGGCTGTCCTACGAGCAGTACTTC. It codes for CASSPRLSYEQYF.

The chain recombines TRBV29-1 with TRBJ2-2; D call uncertain. Germline CDR1 SQVTM, CDR2 ANQGSEA. V was clipped by 3 bases and J by 1 base, with 12 bases between them. The CDR3 is 15 amino acids. The CDR3 DNA sequence: TGCAGCGTTGAGATCGGCGGTTTGAACACCGGGGAGCTGTTTTTT. Its protein is CSVEIGGLNTGELFF.

The rearrangement uses TRBV10-3 and TRBJ2-7; TRBD2 aligns across 7 bases. V shed 4 bases, J shed 3 bases, and the junction held 9 bases outside the gene matches. Germline CDR1 is ENHRY and CDR2 is SYGVKD. The CDR3 contains 15 residues. The CDR3 here is CAISGGEGRVYEQYF. CDR3 nucleotides: TGTGCCATCAGTGGAGGGGAGGGCCGAGTCTACGAGCAGTACTTC.

The J gene is TRBJ2-1, the V gene TRBV5-1; TRBD1 is a possible D gene (6 bases). V was trimmed by 4 bases and J by 8 bases, leaving 19 bases between them. Looked up from germline, CDR1 is SGHRS and CDR2 is YFSETQ. The CDR3 spans 15 residues. The CDR3, as DNA: TGCGCCAGCAGCCTGGACAGTGCCCAGTATGATGAGCAGTTCTTC. As protein: CASSLDSAQYDEQFF.

This clone was observed a few times. V is TRBV7-9 and J is TRBJ1-2, with 9 nucleotides matching TRBD1. Germline values: CDR1 SEHNR, CDR2 FQNEAQ (reference sequence). The CDR3 has 17 amino acids. Trimming at V came to 1 base and at J to 0 bases, leaving 6 bases not matched to a gene. CDR3 sequence reads: CASSLGGTGTANYGYTF. The CDR3 bases are TGTGCCAGCAGCTTAGGAGGGACAGGGACAGCTAACTATGGCTACACCTTC. The full variable domain, with the rest looked up from reference TRBV7-9 and TRBJ1-2, is DTGVSQNPRHKITKRGQNVTFRCDPISEHNRLYWYRQTLGQGPEFLTYFQNEAQLEKSRLLSDRFSAERPKGSFSTLEIQRTEQGDSAMYLCASSLGGTGTANYGYTFGSGTRLTVV.

The rearrangement links TRBV4-1 to TRBJ1-1, with TRBD1 matching over 9 bases. V lost 0 bases to trimming and J lost 1 base; unmatched junction nucleotides: 3. The CDR3 is 16 amino acids. Germline CDR1 MGHRA, CDR2 YSYEKL. The CDR3 protein is CASSQEDRGANTEAFF. In nucleotides, the CDR3 is TGCGCCAGCAGCCAAGAGGACAGGGGCGCGAACACTGAAGCTTTCTTT.

The chain links TRBV5-6 to TRBJ1-4; TRBD1 aligns across 9 bases. From germline, CDR1 is SGHDT and CDR2 YYEEEE. There are 15 residues in the CDR3. J gave up 8 bases and V 4 bases, and 9 bases lay outside the gene matches. For the CDR3, the DNA is TGTGCCAGCAGCCCCGGGACAGGGTTAGGGGAAAAACTGTTTTTT. Translated, it gives CASSPGTGLGEKLFF.

CDR3 protein: CASSLEGPNQETQYF. The CDR3 bases are TGCGCCAGCAGCTTGGAGGGACCGAACCAAGAGACCCAGTACTTC. The J gene is TRBJ2-5, the V gene TRBV5-1; TRBD1 or TRBD2 may be the D gene (5 bases each). Germline CDR1 reads SGHRS; CDR2 reads YFSETQ. This CDR3 is built from 15 residues. Deletions cut 0 bases from V and 0 bases from J, with 9 bases between.

The CDR3 loop is CASSLNPDTEQFF. CDR3 nucleotide sequence: TGTGCCAGCAGCTTAAATCCAGACACTGAGCAGTTCTTC. The chain recombines TRBV7-3 with TRBJ2-1, with D uncertain. This CDR3 is 13 amino acids long. V lost 1 base and J 9 bases, leaving 10 bases between the germline ends. Germline V gene data show CDR1 as SGHTA and CDR2 as FQGTGA.

The count of this clone is one. V and J are TRBV19 and TRBJ2-7, with D possibly being TRBD2 (5 bases). V gave up 3 bases and J gave up 2 bases, with 11 bases separating them. CDR3 size: 14 residues. The germline V gene has CDR1 LNHDA and CDR2 SQIVND (reference sequence). CDR3 DNA sequence: TGTGCCAGTAGTATCGGCGGGCTACCCTACGAGCAGTACTTC. Its translation is CASSIGGLPYEQYF.

This chain joins TRBV19 and TRBJ1-5; perhaps TRBD1 as D (5 bases). Germline values: CDR1 LNHDA, CDR2 SQIVND (reference sequence). The CDR3 is 14 residues long. Between the trimmed V and J ends, which lost 5 bases and 6 bases, there was a span of 14 bases. The CDR3 DNA reads TGTGCCAGTAGTCCCGAGGCGGGGGGTCAGCCCCAGCATTTT. Amino acids: CASSPEAGGQPQHF. Filled out from reference TRBV19 and TRBJ1-5, the complete variable domain reads DGGITQSPKYLFRKEGQNVTLSCEQNLNHDAMYWYRQDPGQGLRLIYYSQIVNDFQKGDIAEGYSVSREKKESFPLTVTSAQKNPTAFYLCASSPEAGGQPQHFGDGTRLSIL.

The chain has TRBV4-1 and TRBJ2-1; D uncertain. The CDR3 is 13 residues long. V shed 1 base and J shed 8 bases, with 9 bases lying between them. Germline V gene lookup returns CDR1 MGHRA and CDR2 YSYEKL. CDR3 residues: CASSQGTDDEQFF. The CDR3 DNA reads as TGCGCCAGCAGCCAAGGGACCGACGATGAGCAGTTCTTC.

This clone has only a few counts. CDR3 amino acids: CASTTWGAQSRSGANVLTF. CDR3 nucleotide sequence: TGTGCCAGTACAACTTGGGGGGCCCAGTCCCGGTCTGGGGCCAACGTCCTGACTTTC. V usage is TRBV19 and J usage is TRBJ2-6, with D tentatively TRBD1 or TRBD2 (6 bases each). The CDR3 has 19 residues. Per the germline V gene, CDR1 is LNHDA and CDR2 is SQIVND (reference sequence). The germline V and J ends were trimmed by 7 bases and 1 base, with 23 bases remaining between them.

The count of this clone is one. The chain joins TRBV28 to TRBJ2-7; TRBD1 agrees at 9 bases. Looked up from germline, CDR1 is MDHEN and CDR2 is SYDVKM. The length of the CDR3 is 14 residues. Unmatched junction bases numbered 5, after V lost 3 bases and J lost 5 bases. CDR3 DNA: TGTGCCAGCAGTTTCGGGACAGGGTATGACGAGCAGTACTTC. The encoded protein is CASSFGTGYDEQYF.

The V and J genes are TRBV5-2 and TRBJ2-6; the DNA was not compared with TRBD1, the D call given in the table. TRBV5-2 is shown as a pseudogene. CDR3 size: 17 residues. This chain's CDR3 is CASKINSTQSRANVLTF. CDR3 nucleotide sequence: TGTGCCAGCAAAATAAACAGTACACAAAGTCGGGCCAACGTCCTGACTTTC.

J is TRBJ1-5 and V is TRBV7-9, with D unclear. The V end lost 0 bases, the J end lost 2 bases, and 8 bases lay between the germline ends. CDR1 and CDR2 (germline): SEHNR, FQNEAQ (reference sequence). The CDR3 sequence is 15 residues long. The CDR3 DNA reads as TGTGCCAGCAGCTTAGCGGGCGCAGGCAATCAGCCCCAGCATTTT. Its translation is CASSLAGAGNQPQHF.

The gene calls are TRBV5-1 and TRBJ1-5; D gene unclear. Germline V gene data show CDR1 as SGHRS and CDR2 as YFSETQ. V was trimmed by 3 bases and J by 0 bases, leaving 10 bases between them. CDR3 size: 15 residues. CDR3 in amino acids: CASSYGWGSNQPQHF. The CDR3 DNA follows: TGCGCCAGCAGCTATGGATGGGGTAGCAATCAGCCCCAGCATTTT.

The chain combines TRBV15 with TRBJ2-2; D is possibly TRBD2 (6 bases). CDR3 length equals 14 residues. Deletions cut 5 bases from V and 11 bases from J, with 18 bases between. From germline, CDR1 is LNHNV and CDR2 YYDKDF (reference sequence). The CDR3 nucleotides are TGTGCCACCAGCCATCTATCTAGCGCCGCAGAGCTGTTTTTT. Translation gives CATSHLSSAAELFF.

With regard to this clone: The junction does not match germline at one end; this may be a read error. The gene calls are TRBV7-7 and TRBJ2-1; 9 positions match TRBD2. CDR3 size: 15 residues. Per germline, CDR1 SSHAT and CDR2 FNYEAQ (reference sequence). The CDR3 DNA reads TGTGCTAGCAGCTTAGTAGCGGGAGTTGGGAATGAGCAGTTCTTC. Its translation is CASSLVAGVGNEQFF.

The J gene is TRBJ1-2, the V gene TRBV11-2; maybe TRBD1 (6 bases). This CDR3 has 14 amino acids. Trimming left V 6 bases short and J 3 bases short, with 14 bases between. Looked up from germline, CDR1 is SGHAT and CDR2 is FQNNGV. The CDR3 nucleotides read TGTGCCAGCAGTGTTGGGGGGCCCCACTATGGCTACACCTTC. This encodes CASSVGGPHYGYTF.

V gene TRBV12-5 combines with J gene TRBJ1-1; D not resolved. Trimming took 7 bases from V and 3 from J, leaving 12 bases between them. CDR1 LGHNT and CDR2 FRNRAP come from the germline V gene. The CDR3 covers 13 residues. This CDR3 is CASVTPWDTEAFF. The CDR3 DNA reads TGTGCTAGTGTCACTCCGTGGGACACTGAAGCTTTCTTT.

The rearrangement uses TRBV11-2 and TRBJ2-1, with unresolved D. V lost 0 bases and J lost 6, with 6 bases in between. This CDR3 region has 13 residues. Germline assignment: CDR1 SGHAT and CDR2 FQNNGV. This CDR3 is CASSLEWSNEQFF. The CDR3 nucleotides read TGTGCCAGCAGCTTAGAATGGAGCAATGAGCAGTTCTTC. Full variable domain (outside the CDR3, taken from reference TRBV11-2 and TRBJ2-1): EAGVAQSPRYKIIEKRQSVAFWCNPISGHATLYWYQQILGQGPKLLIQFQNNGVVDDSQLPKDRFSAERLKGVDSTLKIQPAKLEDSAVYLCASSLEWSNEQFFGPGTRLTVL.

CDR3 sequence (DNA): TGTGCCAGCAGCGGCGAGAGTGGAACTGAAGCTTTCTTT. This sequence encodes CASSGESGTEAFF. V and J are TRBV11-1 and TRBJ1-1; D is uncertain. The CDR3 extends over 13 amino acids. V lost 5 bases and J lost 5, with 12 bases in between. The germline CDR1 and CDR2 sequences are SGHAT and FQDESV (reference sequence).